This entry lists 16 T cell receptor beta chains sequenced from one sample in a study of spatial heterogeneity in lung cancer. The time point denotes: sample taken at primary tumor resection. Unsorted whole RNA from tumor, nontumor lung or frozen PBMC underwent sequencing. Using its own MiXCR run on the 5' RACE reads, TCRdb lists one record per CDR3 protein. The sample carries about 38,000 distinct CDR3 sequences, around 7.5% recorded once. The sequences come from PBMCs, collected at surgery. The source of these receptors is a male donor with early-stage non-small cell lung cancer.

In this sample, this clonotype turned up many times. The chain joins TRBV29-1 to TRBJ1-1, with 7 bases matching TRBD1. The V and J ends lost 7 bases and 3 bases, in that order; junction bases with no gene match: 11. The CDR3 sequence is 14 residues long. The germline V gene has CDR1 SQVTM and CDR2 ANQGSEA. CDR3 loop: CSAATGSGDTEAFF. The CDR3, as DNA: TGCAGCGCAGCGACAGGGTCCGGCGACACTGAAGCTTTCTTT.

This clonotype is medium-sized by share. The J gene is TRBJ1-2, the V gene TRBV6-2 or TRBV6-3; D call uncertain. In germline, CDR1 is MNHEY, CDR2 SVGEGT. The CDR3 spans 13 residues. V was pared by 3 bases and J by 0 bases, with 5 bases between. For the CDR3, the DNA is TGTGCCAGCAGTTATTCGACTAACTATGGCTACACCTTC. It codes for CASSYSTNYGYTF.

This clonotype was seen repeatedly, ten times or more. V is TRBV27 and J is TRBJ1-6; no clear D. CDR1 is MNHEY and CDR2 is SMNVEV in the germline V gene (reference sequence). V dropped 7 bases and J dropped 11 bases, with 6 bases sitting between them. The CDR3 is made up of 10 amino acids. The CDR3 sequence: CASNPTPLHF. The CDR3 bases are TGTGCCAGCAACCCGACACCCCTCCACTTT.

In its sample, this clonotype was seen many times. This chain joins TRBV6-5 and TRBJ2-1, with 10 nucleotides matching TRBD2. V lost 2 bases, J lost 8 bases, and 3 bases stayed unmatched. The CDR3 totals 14 residues. Germline assignment: CDR1 MNHEY and CDR2 SVGAGI. In nucleotides, the CDR3 is TGTGCCAGCAGTTACGGGACTAGCGTGGATGAGCAGTTCTTC. Its protein is CASSYGTSVDEQFF.

This clonotype was seen many times. The chain uses TRBV20-1 and TRBJ1-5, with a tentative D call TRBD1 (5 bases). V lost 1 base and J lost 0, with 13 bases in between. The CDR3 covers 16 residues. CDR1 and CDR2 (germline): DFQATT, SNEGSKA (reference sequence). CDR3 DNA: TGCAGTGCTAGAGGTACAGGTCCCCATAGCAATCAGCCCCAGCATTTT. Protein product: CSARGTGPHSNQPQHF.

This clonotype was detected ten times or more. The chain recombines TRBV6-5 with TRBJ2-2; D gene uncertain. The V gene's germline CDR1 is MNHEY and CDR2 SVGAGI. V lost 1 base and J 4 bases, leaving 4 bases between the germline ends. The CDR3 has 13 residues. The chain's CDR3 is CASSYLGTGELFF. The CDR3 bases are TGTGCCAGCAGTTACTTGGGCACCGGGGAGCTGTTTTTT.

This clonotype has more than one count but fewer than ten. The rearrangement links TRBV30 to TRBJ2-7; no firm D call. The V and J ends lost 3 bases and 4 bases respectively, with 13 bases between them. The CDR3 runs 13 residues. Germline CDR1 and CDR2: GTSNPN and SVGIG (reference sequence). The CDR3 nucleotides read TGTGCCTGGAGCCCCGGTCGATTGTACGAGCAGTACTTC. This codes for CAWSPGRLYEQYF.

This clonotype came up many times. V gene TRBV25-1 combines with J gene TRBJ1-5; tentative D call: TRBD1 (5 bases). The CDR3 length is 13 residues. Trimming removed 7 bases at V and 2 bases at J, with 9 bases between. The germline CDR1 and CDR2 sequences are MGHDK and SYGVNS. The CDR3 sequence is CASTGFGNQPQHF. The CDR3 DNA is TGTGCCAGCACAGGGTTTGGCAATCAGCCCCAGCATTTT.

The chain couples TRBV6-2 or TRBV6-3 to TRBJ2-3; 9 bases match TRBD1. The V segment lost 8 bases and the J segment 3 bases; nucleotides outside the gene matches: 3. This CDR3 region has 13 residues. Germline assignment: CDR1 MNHEY and CDR2 SVGEGT. CDR3 residues: CASGTGRTDTQYF. DNA for the CDR3: TGTGCCAGCGGGACAGGGAGGACAGATACGCAGTATTTT.

In this sample, this clonotype turned up a few times. The V gene is TRBV21-1, the J gene TRBJ1-4. TRBV21-1 is flagged as a pseudogene. The CDR3 is 15 amino acids. The CDR3 region is CASSKETNSLEKLFF. As DNA, the CDR3 is TGTGCCAGCAGCAAAGAGACCAACTCTCTAGAAAAACTGTTTTTT.

This clonotype has more than one count but fewer than ten. This chain joins TRBV6-4 and TRBJ2-1, with 13 positions matching TRBD2. V shed 0 bases, J shed 10 bases, and the junction held 6 bases outside the gene matches. The CDR3 is 16 amino acids. The germline gives CDR1 MRHNA, CDR2 SNTAGT. The CDR3 is CASSDSRLAGGREQFF. The CDR3 DNA sequence: TGTGCCAGCAGTGACTCCCGACTAGCGGGAGGCAGGGAGCAGTTCTTC.

The chain has TRBV20-1 and TRBJ2-3; possibly TRBD2 for D (6 bases). The V and J ends lost 5 bases and 6 bases respectively, with 15 bases between them. The CDR3 runs to 13 residues. Germline-derived CDR1 and CDR2 are DFQATT and SNEGSKA (reference sequence). DNA for the CDR3: TGCAGTGCTCCGGCGCCTGCGGGGGATACGCAGTATTTT. As protein: CSAPAPAGDTQYF.

The chain is built from TRBV6-1 and TRBJ1-2; maybe TRBD1 (5 bases). The CDR3 totals 13 residues. The V and J ends lost 7 bases and 0 bases respectively, with 9 bases between them. The germline V gene has CDR1 MNHNS and CDR2 SASEGT. CDR3 DNA: TGTGCCAGCATGGGGCTGGCTAACTATGGCTACACCTTC. It encodes CASMGLANYGYTF.

This clonotype was counted ten times or more. The rearrangement joins TRBV6-5 to TRBJ1-2; 9 bases agree with TRBD1. V was pared by 7 bases and J by 5 bases, with 8 bases of the junction left unmatched. The CDR3 has 14 residues. Germline lookup yields CDR1 MNHEY and CDR2 SVGAGI. As DNA, the CDR3 is TGTGCCAGCAAACCGGGACAGGGAGGGTATGGCTACACCTTC. Protein sequence: CASKPGQGGYGYTF.

In this sample, this clonotype turned up many times. The V gene is TRBV12-3 or TRBV12-4, the J gene TRBJ2-7; no clear D gene. V was clipped by 0 bases and J by 0 bases, with 9 bases between them. The CDR3 totals 15 residues. The CDR3 loop reads CASSLALTSSYEQYV. CDR3 coding DNA: TGTGCCAGCAGTTTAGCGCTGACAAGCTCCTACGAGCAGTACGTC.

Comment on this clonotype: Possible read error: a much larger clone is one base away. This chain links TRBV30 with TRBJ2-7; D is unclear. CDR1 is GTSNPN, CDR2 SVGIG, per germline (reference sequence). CDR3 length equals 13 residues. Here the CDR3 DNA reads TGTGTCTGGGGAAGCGACGGATACTACGAGCAGTACTTC. This translates into CVWGSDGYYEQYF.